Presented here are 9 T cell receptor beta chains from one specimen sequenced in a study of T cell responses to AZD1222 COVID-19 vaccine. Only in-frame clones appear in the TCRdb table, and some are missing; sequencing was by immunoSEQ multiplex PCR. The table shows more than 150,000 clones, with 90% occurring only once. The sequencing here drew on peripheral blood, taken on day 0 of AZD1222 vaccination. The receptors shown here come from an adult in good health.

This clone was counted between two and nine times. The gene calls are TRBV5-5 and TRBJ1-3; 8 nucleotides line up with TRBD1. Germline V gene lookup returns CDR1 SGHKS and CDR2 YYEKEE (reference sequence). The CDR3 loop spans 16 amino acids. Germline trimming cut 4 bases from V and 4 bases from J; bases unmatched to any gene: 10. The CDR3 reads CASSLGRTGSGNTIYF. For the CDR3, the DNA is TGTGCCAGCAGCCTTGGGAGGACAGGGAGCGGAAACACCATATATTTT.

The CDR3 DNA sequence: TGTGCCAGCGGAACAGGGAATTTGTACACTGAAGCTTTCTTT. Its protein product is CASGTGNLYTEAFF. The rearrangement links TRBV28 to TRBJ1-1; possible D gene TRBD1, 6 bases. The CDR3 is made up of 14 amino acids. Germline loops: CDR1 MDHEN, CDR2 SYDVKM. V lost 8 bases, J lost 3 bases, and 16 bases lay in between.

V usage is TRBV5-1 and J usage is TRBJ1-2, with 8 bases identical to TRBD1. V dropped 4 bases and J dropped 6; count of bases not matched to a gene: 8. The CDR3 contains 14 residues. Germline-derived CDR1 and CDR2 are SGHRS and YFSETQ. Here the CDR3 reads CASSPTTGVHGYTF. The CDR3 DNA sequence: TGCGCCAGCAGCCCGACGACAGGGGTTCATGGCTACACCTTC.

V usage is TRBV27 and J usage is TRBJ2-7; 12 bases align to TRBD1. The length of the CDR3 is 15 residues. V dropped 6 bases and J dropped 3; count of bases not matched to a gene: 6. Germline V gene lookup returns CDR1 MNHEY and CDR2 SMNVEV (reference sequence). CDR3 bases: TGTGCCAGCAGAGTGGGACAGGGGGCCGGCTACGAGCAGTACTTC. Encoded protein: CASRVGQGAGYEQYF.

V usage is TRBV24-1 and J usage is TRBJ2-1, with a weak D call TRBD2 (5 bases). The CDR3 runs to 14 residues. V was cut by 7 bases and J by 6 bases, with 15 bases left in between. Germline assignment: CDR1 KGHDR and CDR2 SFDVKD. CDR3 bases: TGTGCCACCAGCCCAGAGGGTAAGGGCAATGAGCAGTTCTTC. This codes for CATSPEGKGNEQFF.

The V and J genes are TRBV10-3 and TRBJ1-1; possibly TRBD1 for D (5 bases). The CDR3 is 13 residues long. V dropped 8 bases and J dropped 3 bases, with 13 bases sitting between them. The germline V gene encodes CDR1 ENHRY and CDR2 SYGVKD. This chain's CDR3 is CAIGRREDTEAFF. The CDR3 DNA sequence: TGTGCCATCGGTCGCAGGGAGGACACTGAAGCTTTCTTT.

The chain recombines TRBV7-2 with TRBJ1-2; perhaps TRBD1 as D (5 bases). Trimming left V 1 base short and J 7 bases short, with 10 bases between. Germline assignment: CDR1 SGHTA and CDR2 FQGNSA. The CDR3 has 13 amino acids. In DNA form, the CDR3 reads TGTGCCAGCAGCTTAGACAGGTTGCCTGGCTACACCTTC. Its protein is CASSLDRLPGYTF.

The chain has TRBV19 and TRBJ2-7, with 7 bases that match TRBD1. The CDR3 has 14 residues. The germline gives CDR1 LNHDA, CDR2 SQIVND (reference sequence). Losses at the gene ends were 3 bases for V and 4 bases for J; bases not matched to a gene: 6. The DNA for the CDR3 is TGTGCCAGTAGTATCGAGGACAGGTGGTACGAGCAGTACTTC. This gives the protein CASSIEDRWYEQYF.

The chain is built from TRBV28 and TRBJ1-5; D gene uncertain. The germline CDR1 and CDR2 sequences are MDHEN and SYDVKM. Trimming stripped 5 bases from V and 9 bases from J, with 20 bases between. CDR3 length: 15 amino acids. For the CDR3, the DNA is TGTGCCAGCAGTCCACCGTGGCCTCAAGAAGGGCCCCAGCATTTT. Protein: CASSPPWPQEGPQHF. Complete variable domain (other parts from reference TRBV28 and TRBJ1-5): DVKVTQSSRYLVKRTGEKVFLECVQDMDHENMFWYRQDPGLGLRLIYFSYDVKMKEKGDIPEGYSVSREKKERFSLILESASTNQTSMYLCASSPPWPQEGPQHFGDGTRLSIL.